Sequencing of this T cell receptor beta chain was carried out in a study of blood T cell repertoires in COVID-19. Source study methods: Using reference gene primer amplification, nucleated cell counts were estimated. Here immunoSEQ multiplex PCR was the method, and the copy in TCRdb shows in-frame clones only, minus some. V and J calls and clone size are copied from that table; D and trimming were computed from the DNA. Of some 110,000 clones in the sample, around 80% were seen once. Germline loops: CDR1 LGHDT, CDR2 YNNKEL (reference sequence). Deletions cut 2 bases from V and 6 bases from J, with 4 bases between. The CDR3 is 12 residues long. Comment on this clone: The same CDR3 is also encoded by other DNA sequences in this sample.

The rearrangement links TRBV3-1 (or the pseudogene TRBV3-2) to TRBJ2-2; D unresolved. What was sequenced was peripheral blood. The receptor was isolated from an older man with active or convalescent COVID-19. CDR3 bases: TGTGCCAGCAGCCAACGCGCCGGGGAGCTGTTTTTT. Its protein product is CASSQRAGELFF.